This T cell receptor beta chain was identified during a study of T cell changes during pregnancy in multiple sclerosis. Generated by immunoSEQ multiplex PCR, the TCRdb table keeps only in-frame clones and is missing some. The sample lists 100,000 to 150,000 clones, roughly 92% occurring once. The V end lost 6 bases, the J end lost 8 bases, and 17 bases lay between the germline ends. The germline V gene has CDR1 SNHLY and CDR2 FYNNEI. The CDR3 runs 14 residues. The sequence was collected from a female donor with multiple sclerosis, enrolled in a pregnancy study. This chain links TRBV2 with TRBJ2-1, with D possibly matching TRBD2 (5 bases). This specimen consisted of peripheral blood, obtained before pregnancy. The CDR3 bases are TGTGCCAGCAGAGGGCTAGCTGTTGGGGATGAGCAGTTCTTC. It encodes CASRGLAVGDEQFF.